The 7 T cell receptor beta chains given below trace back to one sample, sequenced in a study of OX40 agonist ivuxolimab in advanced cancers. Assay: immunoSEQ multiplex PCR; the TCRdb copy retains only in-frame clones and omits some. The sample holds roughly 93,000 clones; just over 90% are singletons and the top ten take roughly 0.5%. Sequences were derived from CD4+ or CD8+ T cells sorted from blood, sampled in a trial of the OX40 agonist ivuxolimab. The receptors here all came from an adult with an advanced solid tumor such as melanoma, head and neck, liver or kidney cancer.

V gene TRBV11-3 combines with J gene TRBJ2-2, with D unclear. The CDR3 consists of 16 residues. Trimming cost V 0 bases and J 6 bases, with 14 bases left between them. The germline V gene encodes CDR1 SGHNT and CDR2 YENEEA. Written as DNA, the CDR3 is TGTGCCAGCAGCTTAGATGAGAGCCAAAAGCCCGGGGAGCTGTTTTTT. Translating gives CASSLDESQKPGELFF.

V is TRBV11-2 and J is TRBJ2-7, with D tentatively TRBD1 (6 bases). V lost 3 bases to trimming and J lost 3 bases, with 9 bases between them. Germline CDR1 reads SGHAT; CDR2 reads FQNNGV. This CDR3 has 13 amino acids. CDR3 nucleotides: TGTGCCAGCAGCTTCACGACAGGCTACGAGCAGTACTTC. Translated, it gives CASSFTTGYEQYF.

V gene TRBV6-6 combines with J gene TRBJ2-2; a possible D gene is TRBD2 (5 bases). The CDR3 length is 12 residues. Trimming left V 5 bases short and J 6 bases short, with 7 bases between. CDR1 and CDR2 (germline): MNHNY, SVGAGI (reference sequence). CDR3 sequence reads: CASSTSPGELFF. Written as DNA, the CDR3 is TGTGCCAGCAGTACTAGTCCCGGGGAGCTGTTTTTT.

The chain is built from TRBV29-1 and TRBJ1-1; 10 nucleotides match TRBD1. The germline V gene encodes CDR1 SQVTM and CDR2 ANQGSEA. The J segment lost 9 bases and the V segment lost 5 bases, leaving 9 bases of the junction unmatched. This CDR3 comprises 13 residues. In nucleotides, the CDR3 is TGCAGCGTTAAACTGGACAGGGGGAAAAAAGCTTTCTTT. The encoded protein is CSVKLDRGKKAFF.

By sample fraction, this clone is medium-sized. The chain carries TRBV7-9 and TRBJ1-5; D unclear. Germline assignment: CDR1 SEHNR and CDR2 FQNEAQ (reference sequence). This CDR3 contains 15 residues. The germline V and J ends were trimmed by 5 bases and 2 bases, with 13 bases remaining between them. The CDR3: CASSVGQEGNQPQHF. The CDR3 nucleotides are TGTGCCAGCAGCGTCGGGCAGGAGGGCAATCAGCCCCAGCATTTT.

This clone was picked up one time. The chain uses TRBV10-2 and TRBJ2-1; 10 nucleotides line up with TRBD1. CDR1 and CDR2 (germline): WSHSY, SAAADI. The CDR3 extends over 15 amino acids. The V segment lost 2 bases and the J segment 15 bases; nucleotides outside the gene matches: 13. The CDR3 region is CASSEEGTGVVEGFF. As DNA, the CDR3 is TGCGCCAGCAGTGAGGAGGGGACAGGGGTTGTGGAGGGGTTCTTC.

The V gene is TRBV5-1, the J gene TRBJ2-7; 11 nucleotides line up with TRBD1. The trim removed 3 bases at V and 4 bases at J, leaving 9 bases unmatched. This CDR3 has 16 amino acids. The germline gives CDR1 SGHRS, CDR2 YFSETQ. CDR3 loop: CASSSTGTGGGYEQYF. In DNA form, the CDR3 reads TGCGCCAGCAGCTCTACCGGGACAGGGGGAGGATACGAGCAGTACTTC.